Listed below are T cell receptor beta chains from one sample, sequenced in a study of blood T cell repertoires in COVID-19. The data were produced by immunoSEQ multiplex PCR, yet TCRdb's version contains in-frame clones alone and is incomplete. Among a few hundred thousand clones listed, roughly 84% were seen once. Sequenced input: peripheral blood. Receptors were obtained from a man in his forties or fifties with COVID-19, enrolled during active disease. The CDR3 runs from the conserved cysteine through the conserved F or W. The D gene is left open where the match is weak. Only some rows state a clone size, as once, few, many or a class for expanded clones.

j_call clone_size v_call d_call cdr3_nt cdr3_aa
TRBJ2-3 NA TRBV5-1 TRBD2 TGCGCCAGCAGCTTGGGGTCTAGCGGGAGTGGGGATACGCAGTATTTT CASSLGSSGSGDTQYF
TRBJ1-1 NA TRBV4-1 NA TGCGCCAGCAGCCCGAGTTTCTGGGGGGAGACTGAAGCTTTCTTT CASSPSFWGETEAFF
TRBJ2-7 NA TRBV5-1 TRBD1 TGCGCCAGCAGCTCGCGGACAGGGACGGGCGAGCAGTACTTC CASSSRTGTGEQYF
TRBJ1-3 NA TRBV5-1 NA TGCGCCAGCAGCTTGGTGAGCGGCGATGGAAACACCATATATTTT CASSLVSGDGNTIYF
TRBJ2-7 NA TRBV3-1/TRBV3-2 TRBD2 TGTGCCAGCAGCCAGACTAGCGGGAGGAGCTCCTACGAGCAGTACTTC CASSQTSGRSSYEQYF
TRBJ1-5 NA TRBV30 NA TGTGCCTGGAGTGTGGGGGGGAGCAATCAGCCCCAGCATTTT CAWSVGGSNQPQHF
TRBJ2-7 NA TRBV29-1 TRBD1 TGCAGCGTTGAATGGGACAGGGGAGGCGAGCAGTACTTC CSVEWDRGGEQYF
TRBJ2-7 NA TRBV7-9 TRBD2 TGTGCCAGCAGCCAAGTTATGGGGGGACTAGGAGGATACGAGCAGTACTTC CASSQVMGGLGGYEQYF
TRBJ2-2 NA TRBV6-5 NA TGTGCCAGCAGTCGGGGCACCGGGGAGCTGTTTTTT CASSRGTGELFF
TRBJ2-3 NA TRBV19 TRBD1 TGTGCCAGTAGACGGACAGGGGGCGTTACAGATACGCAGTATTTT CASRRTGGVTDTQYF
TRBJ2-3 NA TRBV3-1/TRBV3-2 TRBD2 TGTGCCAGCAGCGAACCGGGAGGGCGGGGAGATACGCAGTATTTT CASSEPGGRGDTQYF
TRBJ2-3 NA TRBV5-6 TRBD2 TGTGCCAGCAGCTTGCCCGGAGCGGGGGCCTACACAGATACGCAGTATTTT CASSLPGAGAYTDTQYF
TRBJ1-3 NA TRBV18 NA TGTGCCAGCTCACCACCGGAGCTCAGGGATCCGTCGGATGGAAACACCATATATTTT CASSPPELRDPSDGNTIYF
TRBJ2-7 NA TRBV27 NA TGTGCCAGCACCATGCTGGTAGGAGGGGAGCAGTACTTC CASTMLVGGEQYF
TRBJ2-1 few TRBV4-3 TRBD2 TGCGCCAGCAGCCAAGACGGCGGGGGGAGGTACAATGAGCAGTTCTTC CASSQDGGGRYNEQFF
TRBJ1-5 NA TRBV6-2/TRBV6-3 TRBD1 TGTGCCAGCAGCCGACCTGGACAGGGGGATCAGCCCCAGCATTTT CASSRPGQGDQPQHF
TRBJ2-1 NA TRBV19 NA TGTGCCAGTAGTAAGGACAGTTCCTACAATGAGCAGTTCTTC CASSKDSSYNEQFF
TRBJ2-5 NA TRBV5-1 TRBD1 TGCGCCAGCAGCTCCGGACAGGCCCAAGAGACCCAGTACTTC CASSSGQAQETQYF
TRBJ1-2 NA TRBV5-4 NA TGTGCCAGCAGCCTGGGGGGGCTCGGCTACACCTTC CASSLGGLGYTF
TRBJ1-6 NA TRBV19 TRBD1 TGTGCCAGAGCAACAGGGGGCACTTATTCACCCCTCCACTTT CARATGGTYSPLHF
TRBJ2-6 NA TRBV30 NA TGTGCTACCAACGGGGGAACCAACTCTGGGGCCAACGTCCTGACTTTC CATNGGTNSGANVLTF
TRBJ2-6 NA TRBV4-1 NA TGCGCCAGCAGCCTTTTTTTTGGGCCTGGGGCCAACGTCCTGACTTTC CASSLFFGPGANVLTF
TRBJ2-1 once TRBV29-1 NA TGCAGCGTTGATCCAGAACGAGGTGGTGAGCAGTTCTTC CSVDPERGGEQFF
TRBJ1-4 NA TRBV5-1 TRBD1 TGCGCCAGCAGCGGGACAGGGGGGCCCCATGAAAAACTGTTTTTT CASSGTGGPHEKLFF
TRBJ1-5 NA TRBV12-3/TRBV12-4 NA TGTGCCAGCAGTTTAACGGTGTATCAGCCCCAGCATTTT CASSLTVYQPQHF
TRBJ1-4 once TRBV19 NA TGTGCCAGTAGTCGATCGGGTGCAACTAATGAAAAACTGTTTTTT CASSRSGATNEKLFF
TRBJ2-1 NA TRBV2 NA TGTGCCAGCAGTGCGGACAATGAGCAGTTCTTC CASSADNEQFF
TRBJ1-1 NA TRBV9 NA TGTGCCAGCAGCGTAGGACCGGGGACTGAAGCTTTCTTT CASSVGPGTEAFF
TRBJ1-4 NA TRBV19 TRBD1 TGTGCCAGTAGTATTGGACAGGGGCATGAAAAACTGTTTTTT CASSIGQGHEKLFF
TRBJ1-4 NA TRBV7-9 NA TGTGCCAGCAGCGTCGGACTGGCAACTAATGAAAAACTGTTTTTT CASSVGLATNEKLFF
TRBJ1-1 NA TRBV29-1 NA TGCAGCGTACGAGCCAGGGTATCAAACACTGAAGCTTTCTTT CSVRARVSNTEAFF
TRBJ1-5 once TRBV5-5 TRBD1 TGTGCCAGCAGCTTGGGACAGGGGGCGCGCAATCAGCCCCAGCATTTT CASSLGQGARNQPQHF
TRBJ2-7 NA TRBV18 NA TGTGCCAGCTCACCCTACGTGGAGAACGAGCAGTACTTC CASSPYVENEQYF
TRBJ2-7 NA TRBV28 NA TGTGCCACAAGACTCGGGGAATTAAACGAGCAGTACTTC CATRLGELNEQYF
TRBJ1-4 NA TRBV5-5 NA TGTGCCAGCAGCTTGGGGGACATTAATGAAAAACTGTTTTTT CASSLGDINEKLFF
TRBJ2-1 NA TRBV10-3 TRBD2 TGTGCCATCAGCCCGATTCGACTAGCGGGGGGCCACAATGAGCAGTTCTTC CAISPIRLAGGHNEQFF
TRBJ2-3 once TRBV3-1/TRBV3-2 TRBD2 TGTGCCAGCAGCCAAGGGAAGCGGGAGTTCTCAGATACGCAGTATTTT CASSQGKREFSDTQYF
TRBJ1-5 NA TRBV27 NA TGTGCCAGCAGTTCGACACTTAGCAATCAGCCCCAGCATTTT CASSSTLSNQPQHF
TRBJ2-5 NA TRBV29-1 TRBD1 TGCAGCACCGACAGGGGTGCGGAGACCCAGTACTTC CSTDRGAETQYF
TRBJ1-2 once TRBV12-3/TRBV12-4 TRBD1 TGTGCCAGCAGGAGGGGACAGTTAAATGGCTACACCTTC CASRRGQLNGYTF
TRBJ2-1 once TRBV19 TRBD2 TGTGCCAGTAGTAAAAAAGCGGGAGGGCCCGTCAATGAGCAGTTCTTC CASSKKAGGPVNEQFF
TRBJ2-2 NA TRBV2 TRBD1 TGTGCCAGCAGTGTCGAGGCCGGGACAGGTGACACCGGGGAGCTGTTTTTT CASSVEAGTGDTGELFF
TRBJ2-7 NA TRBV3-1/TRBV3-2 TRBD2 TGTGCCAGCAGCCAACTAGCAGGGAGGGCCGACGAGCAGTACTTC CASSQLAGRADEQYF
TRBJ2-7 NA TRBV30 NA TGTGCCTGGAGTGTATCAGGGTTCGAGCAGTACTTC CAWSVSGFEQYF
TRBJ1-2 NA TRBV6-5 TRBD1 TGTGCCAGCAGTCAGACAGGGGTATATGGCTACACCTTC CASSQTGVYGYTF
TRBJ2-5 NA TRBV19 TRBD2 TGTGCCAGTAGTGGGAGACTGGCTAGCGGGGAAGAGACCCAGTACTTC CASSGRLASGEETQYF
TRBJ2-7 NA TRBV5-1 TRBD1 TGCGCCAGCAGCTTGCGGCCCGGGACAGGGCTTCTCGAGCAGTACTTC CASSLRPGTGLLEQYF
TRBJ2-3 NA TRBV13 TRBD2 TGTGCCAGCAGCCTGGGGCTAGCGGGGGGCCTCACAGATACGCAGTATTTT CASSLGLAGGLTDTQYF
TRBJ2-1 NA TRBV9 TRBD2 TGTGCCAGCAGCGTACTGTCTAGCGGGGGGTTATTCTACAATGAGCAGTTCTTC CASSVLSSGGLFYNEQFF
TRBJ2-7 NA TRBV29-1 NA TGCAGCGGGCGGGATAGCTCCTACGAGCAGTACTTC CSGRDSSYEQYF
TRBJ1-1 NA TRBV6-2/TRBV6-3 TRBD1 TGTGCCAGCAGTTCCTCTTCGACAGGGAAGGGGAACACTGAAGCTTTCTTT CASSSSSTGKGNTEAFF
TRBJ2-4 NA TRBV16 TRBD1 TGTGCCAGCACCAGGGGGCCGGAGAACATTCAGTACTTC CASTRGPENIQYF
TRBJ1-4 NA TRBV7-2 TRBD1 TGTGCCAGCAGCCCGGGACAGATTAATGAAAAACTGTTTTTT CASSPGQINEKLFF
TRBJ2-1 NA TRBV19 TRBD2 TGTGCCAGTAGTATAGATTCGGGAGGGTGGTCCTACAATGAGCAGTTCTTC CASSIDSGGWSYNEQFF